These 10 T cell receptor beta chains were all obtained from the same sample, sequenced in a study of shared clonotypes between healthy human individuals. Profiled with immunoSEQ multiplex PCR; TCRdb holds only in-frame clones, not every one. The sample lists 450,000 to 500,000 clones, 79% occurring once. Sequencing used PBMCs. These receptor sequences come from a woman aged 40 to 50 in good health. Some clones in this sample may be carry-over from other donors' samples.

The chain has TRBV28 and TRBJ1-2; D uncertain. The CDR3 covers 12 residues. V was pared by 6 bases and J by 0 bases, with 5 bases between. CDR1 MDHEN and CDR2 SYDVKM come from the germline V gene. CDR3 amino acids: CASRTPNYGYTF. The DNA of the CDR3 is TGTGCCAGCAGAACACCTAACTATGGCTACACCTTC.

The V gene is TRBV20-1, the J gene TRBJ2-4, with 7 positions matching TRBD2. Germline CDR1 DFQATT, CDR2 SNEGSKA (reference sequence). Trimming cost V 6 bases and J 9 bases; bases outside gene matches: 5. CDR3 length: 11 amino acids. The CDR3 DNA follows: TGCAGTGCAGGGACGGGGGGCATTCAGTACTTC. Translating gives CSAGTGGIQYF.

The chain couples TRBV5-4 to TRBJ2-7; 8 bases match TRBD2. Germline lookup yields CDR1 SGHNT and CDR2 YYREEE (reference sequence). The CDR3 is 15 amino acids. V was pared by 4 bases and J by 3 bases, with 9 bases of the junction left unmatched. The CDR3: CASSPPGTRSYEQYF. CDR3 DNA sequence: TGTGCCAGCAGCCCCCCCGGGACTAGGAGCTACGAGCAGTACTTC.

The CDR3 protein is CASTLSGTDYGYTF. The CDR3 DNA reads as TGTGCCAGCACATTGTCCGGGACAGACTATGGCTACACCTTC. The gene calls are TRBV28 and TRBJ1-2; 7 nucleotides align to TRBD1. V shed 7 bases, J shed 3 bases, and the junction held 8 bases outside the gene matches. Germline V gene data show CDR1 as MDHEN and CDR2 as SYDVKM. The CDR3 loop spans 14 amino acids.

This chain uses TRBV11-1 with TRBJ1-5; D call uncertain. The germline gives CDR1 SGHAT, CDR2 FQDESV (reference sequence). V lost 5 bases to trimming and J lost 6 bases, with 11 bases between them. The length of the CDR3 is 13 residues. The CDR3 sequence is CASSTGPGQPQHF. The CDR3 DNA sequence: TGTGCCAGCAGCACGGGCCCGGGTCAGCCCCAGCATTTT.

This chain uses TRBV5-6 with TRBJ2-5; D gene uncertain. The end of the DNA fits TRBJ2-7 better, so the J call may be wrong. The CDR3 loop spans 11 amino acids. Germline-derived CDR1 and CDR2 are SGHDT and YYEEEE. CDR3 DNA: TGTGCCAGCAGCTCCGGGTACGAGCAGTACTTC. It codes for CASSSGYEQYF.

About this clone: A far larger clone is a single base away, which makes a read error likely. V is TRBV6-1 and J is TRBJ2-5, with 9 bases that match TRBD1. Germline V lookup: CDR1 MNHNS, CDR2 SASEGT. This CDR3 has 13 amino acids. The CDR3 protein is CASLTGGAEIQYF. In DNA, the CDR3 is TGTGCCAGCCTCACAGGGGGCGCGGAGATCCAGTACTTC.

A single count supports this clone. The gene calls are TRBV25-1 and TRBJ2-3; 8 bases line up with TRBD1. Per the germline V gene, CDR1 is MGHDK and CDR2 is SYGVNS. The CDR3 contains 17 residues. V shed 4 bases and J 2 bases; nucleotides not matched to a gene: 11. This chain's CDR3 is CASSVRQGTRVTDTQYF. The CDR3 DNA sequence: TGTGCCAGCAGTGTACGACAGGGGACAAGGGTCACAGATACGCAGTATTTT.

There are many counts of this clone. At the DNA level, this CDR3 is encoded by other sequences in the same sample as well. This rearrangement joins TRBV7-3 to TRBJ2-1, with D perhaps matching TRBD2 (6 bases). The V gene's germline CDR1 is SGHTA and CDR2 FQGTGA. The CDR3 consists of 13 residues. Deletions cut 0 bases from V and 6 bases from J, with 6 bases between. Here the CDR3 reads CASSLTGSNEQFF. The CDR3 DNA follows: TGTGCCAGCAGCTTAACCGGGAGCAATGAGCAGTTCTTC.

As concerns this clone: This likely reflects a read error, since a far larger clone is one base away. The V gene is TRBV27, the J gene TRBJ2-7; 8 positions agree with TRBD2. CDR1 MNHEY and CDR2 SMNVEV come from the germline V gene (reference sequence). This CDR3 spans 16 amino acids. V lost 5 bases, J lost 2 bases, and 11 bases stayed unmatched. CDR3 sequence: CASSPLGRGVAYEQYF. The CDR3 coding sequence is TGTGCCAGCAGTCCCCTCGGGCGGGGGGTCGCCTACGAGCAGTACTTC.